This T cell receptor beta chain was captured by sequencing in a study of blood T cells in healthy people across ages. Through a sample-barcoded 5' primer and a J-beta primer mix, a second PCR was run for roughly 7 to 12 cycles. TCRdb ran MiXCR on the 5' RACE reads and lists one entry per CDR3 protein. The sample includes over 1,500,000 distinct CDR3 sequences, around 48% of them seen just once. Regarding the study as a whole: There were more naive CD4+ cells and higher diversity in long-lived donors than in aged donors.

Remarks on this clonotype: Its antigen is unidentified.

Sequenced: blood. This receptor was obtained from a woman in her thirties or forties in good health.

The CDR3 sequence is CASSRTVALTDTQYF. The CDR3 DNA is TGTGCCAGCAGTCGGACAGTAGCTCTCACAGATACGCAGTATTTT. The V gene is TRBV6-5, the J gene TRBJ2-3; D is possibly TRBD1 (6 bases). The CDR3 has 15 residues. Trimming shortened V by 5 bases and J by 2 bases, and 14 bases separated the two germline ends. Germline CDR1 and CDR2: MNHEY and SVGAGI.